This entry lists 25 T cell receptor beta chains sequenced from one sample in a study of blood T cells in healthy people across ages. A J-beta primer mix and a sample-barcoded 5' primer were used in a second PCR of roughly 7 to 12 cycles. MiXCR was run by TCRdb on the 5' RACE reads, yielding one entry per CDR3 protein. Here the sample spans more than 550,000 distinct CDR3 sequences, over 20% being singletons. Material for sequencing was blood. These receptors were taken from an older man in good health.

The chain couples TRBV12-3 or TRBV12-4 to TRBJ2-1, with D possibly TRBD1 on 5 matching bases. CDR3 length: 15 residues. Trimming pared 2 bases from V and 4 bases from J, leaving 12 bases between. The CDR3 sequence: CASSLSRDSYNEQFF. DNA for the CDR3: TGTGCCAGCAGTTTAAGCAGGGATTCTTACAATGAGCAGTTCTTC.

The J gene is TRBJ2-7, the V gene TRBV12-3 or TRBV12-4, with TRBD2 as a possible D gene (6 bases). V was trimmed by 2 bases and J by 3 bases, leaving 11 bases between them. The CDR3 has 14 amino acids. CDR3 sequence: CASSLRGDRYEQYF. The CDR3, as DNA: TGTGCCAGCAGTTTACGCGGGGACCGCTACGAGCAGTACTTC.

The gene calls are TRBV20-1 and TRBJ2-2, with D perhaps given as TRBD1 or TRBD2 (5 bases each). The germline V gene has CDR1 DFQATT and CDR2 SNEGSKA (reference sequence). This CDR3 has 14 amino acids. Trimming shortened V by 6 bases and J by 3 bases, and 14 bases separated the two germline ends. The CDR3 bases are TGCAGTGCCCTTAGCGTGGGGGACACCGGGGAGCTGTTTTTT. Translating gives CSALSVGDTGELFF.

The CDR3 spells CASRRTGTAYEQYF. CDR3 DNA: TGCGCCAGCAGACGAACCGGGACGGCTTACGAGCAGTACTTC. This chain uses TRBV5-1 with TRBJ2-7, with D perhaps being TRBD1 or TRBD2 (5 bases each). This CDR3 contains 14 residues. The V end was cut by 5 bases, the J end by 4 bases, with 16 bases between. Germline CDR1 and CDR2: SGHRS and YFSETQ.

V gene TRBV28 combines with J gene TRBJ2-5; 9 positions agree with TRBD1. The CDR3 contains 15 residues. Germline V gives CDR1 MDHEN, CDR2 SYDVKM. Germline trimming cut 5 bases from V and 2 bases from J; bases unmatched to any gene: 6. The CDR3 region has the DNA TGTGCCAGCAGTAGTGTCGGACAGGGGCAAGAGACCCAGTACTTC. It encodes CASSSVGQGQETQYF.

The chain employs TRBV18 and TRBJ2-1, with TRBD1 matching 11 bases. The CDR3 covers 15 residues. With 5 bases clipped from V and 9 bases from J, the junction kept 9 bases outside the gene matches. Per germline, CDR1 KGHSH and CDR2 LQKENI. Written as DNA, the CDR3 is TGTGCCAGCTCAGTCTGGACAGGGGGCGAGTCTGAGCAGTTCTTC. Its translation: CASSVWTGGESEQFF.

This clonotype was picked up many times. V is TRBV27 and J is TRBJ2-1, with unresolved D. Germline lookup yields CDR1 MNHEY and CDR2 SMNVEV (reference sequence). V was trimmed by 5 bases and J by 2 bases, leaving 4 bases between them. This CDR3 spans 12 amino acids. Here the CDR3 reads CASSAAYNEQFF. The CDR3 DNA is TGTGCCAGCAGTGCCGCCTACAATGAGCAGTTCTTC.

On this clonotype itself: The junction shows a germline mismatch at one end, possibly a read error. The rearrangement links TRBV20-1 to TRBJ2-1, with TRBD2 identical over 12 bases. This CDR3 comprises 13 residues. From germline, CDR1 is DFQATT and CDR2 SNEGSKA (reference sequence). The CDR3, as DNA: TGCGGTGCCAGGACTAGCGGGACCTCTGAGCAGTTCTTC. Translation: CGARTSGTSEQFF.

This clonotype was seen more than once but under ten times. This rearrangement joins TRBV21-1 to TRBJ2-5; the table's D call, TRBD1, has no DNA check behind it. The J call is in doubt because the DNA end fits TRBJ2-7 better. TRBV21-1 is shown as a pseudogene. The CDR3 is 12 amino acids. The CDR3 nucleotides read TGTGCCAGCAGCAAAGGACAGGACGAGCAGTACGTC. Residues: CASSKGQDEQYV.

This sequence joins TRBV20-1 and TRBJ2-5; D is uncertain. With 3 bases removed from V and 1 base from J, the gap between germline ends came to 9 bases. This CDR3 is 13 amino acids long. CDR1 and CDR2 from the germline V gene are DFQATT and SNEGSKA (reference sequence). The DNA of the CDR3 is TGCAGTGCTAGTGGGCGGCCCCAAGAGACCCAGTACTTC. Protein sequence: CSASGRPQETQYF.

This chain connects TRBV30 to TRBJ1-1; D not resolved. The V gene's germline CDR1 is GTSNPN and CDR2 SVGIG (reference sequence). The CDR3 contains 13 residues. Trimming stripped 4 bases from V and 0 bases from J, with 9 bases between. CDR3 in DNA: TGTGCCTGGATAACAGTTATGAACACTGAAGCTTTCTTT. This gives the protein CAWITVMNTEAFF.

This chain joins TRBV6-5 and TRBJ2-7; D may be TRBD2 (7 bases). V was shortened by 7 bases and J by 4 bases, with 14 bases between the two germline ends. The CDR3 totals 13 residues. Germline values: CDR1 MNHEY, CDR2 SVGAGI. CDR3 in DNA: TGTGCCAGCAAGGGGGGGGGGCTTTACGAGCAGTACTTC. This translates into CASKGGGLYEQYF.

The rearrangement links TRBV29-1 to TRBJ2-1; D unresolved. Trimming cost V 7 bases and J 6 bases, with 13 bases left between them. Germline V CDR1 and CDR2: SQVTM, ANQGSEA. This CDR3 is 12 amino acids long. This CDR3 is CSAGPKPNEQFF. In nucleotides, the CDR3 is TGCAGCGCCGGACCAAAACCCAATGAGCAGTTCTTC.

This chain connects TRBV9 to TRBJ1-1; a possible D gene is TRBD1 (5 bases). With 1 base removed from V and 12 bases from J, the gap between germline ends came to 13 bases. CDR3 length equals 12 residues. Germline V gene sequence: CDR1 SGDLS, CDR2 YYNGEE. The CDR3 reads CASSVRLGGTFF. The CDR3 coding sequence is TGTGCCAGCAGCGTAAGGCTTGGGGGGACTTTCTTT.

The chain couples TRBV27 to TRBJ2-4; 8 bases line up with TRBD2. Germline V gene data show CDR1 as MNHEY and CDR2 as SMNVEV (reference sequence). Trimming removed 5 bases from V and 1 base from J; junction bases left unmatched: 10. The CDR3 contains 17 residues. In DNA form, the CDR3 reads TGTGCCAGCAGTGGACCCCTTCCTAGCGGGGCCAAAAACATTCAGTACTTC. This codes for CASSGPLPSGAKNIQYF.

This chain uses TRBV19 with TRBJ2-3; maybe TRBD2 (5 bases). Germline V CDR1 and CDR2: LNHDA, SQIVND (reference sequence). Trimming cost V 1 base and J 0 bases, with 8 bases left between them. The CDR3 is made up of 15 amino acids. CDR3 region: CASSIGGGSTDTQYF. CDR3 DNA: TGTGCCAGTAGTATAGGCGGAGGAAGCACAGATACGCAGTATTTT.

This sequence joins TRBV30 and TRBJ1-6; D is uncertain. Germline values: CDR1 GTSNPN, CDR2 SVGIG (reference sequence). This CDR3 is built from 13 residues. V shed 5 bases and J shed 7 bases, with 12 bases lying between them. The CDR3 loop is CAWVSGFNSPLHF. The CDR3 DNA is TGTGCCTGGGTCTCGGGGTTCAATTCACCCCTCCACTTT.

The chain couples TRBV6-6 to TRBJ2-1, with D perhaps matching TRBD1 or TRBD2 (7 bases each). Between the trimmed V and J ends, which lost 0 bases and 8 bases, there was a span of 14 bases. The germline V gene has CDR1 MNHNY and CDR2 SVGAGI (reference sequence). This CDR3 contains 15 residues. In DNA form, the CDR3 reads TGTGCCAGCAGTTACTCGGCCAGGGGGGGCCATGAGCAGTTCTTC. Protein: CASSYSARGGHEQFF.

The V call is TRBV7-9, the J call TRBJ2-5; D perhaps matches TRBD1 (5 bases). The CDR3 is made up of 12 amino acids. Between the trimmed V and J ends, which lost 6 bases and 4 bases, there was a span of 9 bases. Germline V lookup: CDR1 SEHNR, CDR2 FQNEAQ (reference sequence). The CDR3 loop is CASRGLGETQYF. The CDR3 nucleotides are TGTGCCAGCAGGGGGCTCGGAGAGACCCAGTACTTC.

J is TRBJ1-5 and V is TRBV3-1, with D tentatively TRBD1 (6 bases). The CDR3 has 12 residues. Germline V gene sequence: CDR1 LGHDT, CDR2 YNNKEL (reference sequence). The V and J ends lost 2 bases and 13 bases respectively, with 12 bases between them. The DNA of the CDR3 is TGTGCCAGCAGCCAAACCAGGGGAAGGCAGCATTTT. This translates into CASSQTRGRQHF.

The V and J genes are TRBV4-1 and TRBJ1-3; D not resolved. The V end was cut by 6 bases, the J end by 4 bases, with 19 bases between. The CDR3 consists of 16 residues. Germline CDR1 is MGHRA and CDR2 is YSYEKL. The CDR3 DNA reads TGCGCCAGCAGACAGTTGACCGAACTCCCCGGAAACACCATATATTTT. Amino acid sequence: CASRQLTELPGNTIYF.

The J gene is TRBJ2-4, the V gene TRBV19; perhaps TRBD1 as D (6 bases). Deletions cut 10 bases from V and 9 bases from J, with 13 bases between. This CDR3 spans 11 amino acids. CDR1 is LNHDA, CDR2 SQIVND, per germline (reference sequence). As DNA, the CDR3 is TGTGCCACCAGGGGTGGTAGCATTCAGTACTTC. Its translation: CATRGGSIQYF.

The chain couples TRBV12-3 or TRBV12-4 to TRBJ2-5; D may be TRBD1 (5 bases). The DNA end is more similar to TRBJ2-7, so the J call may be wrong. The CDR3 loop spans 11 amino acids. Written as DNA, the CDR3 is TGTGCCATCTTGGGGCGTTACGAGCAGTACGTC. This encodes CAILGRYEQYV.

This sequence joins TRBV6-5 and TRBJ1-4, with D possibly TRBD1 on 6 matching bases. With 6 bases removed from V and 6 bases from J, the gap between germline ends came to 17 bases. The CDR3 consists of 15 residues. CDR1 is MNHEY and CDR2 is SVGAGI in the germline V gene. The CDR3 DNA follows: TGTGCCAGCAGGACCTCACAGGGTGGGGATGAAAAACTGTTTTTT. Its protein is CASRTSQGGDEKLFF.

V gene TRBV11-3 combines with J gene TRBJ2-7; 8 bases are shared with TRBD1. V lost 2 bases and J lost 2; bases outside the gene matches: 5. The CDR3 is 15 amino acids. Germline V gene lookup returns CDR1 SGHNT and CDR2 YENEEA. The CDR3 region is CASSLRGQGPYEQYV. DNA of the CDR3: TGTGCCAGCAGCTTAAGAGGACAGGGACCCTACGAGCAGTACGTC.